Each of the 8 T cell receptor beta chains below was sequenced from the same sample in a study of T cells in Graves' hyperthyroidism and ophthalmopathy. Regions amplified from RNA transcripts were the TCR beta CDR3 regions. The HTBI primer set was used in a first-round RT-PCR of the TCR CDR3. TCRdb re-analysed the multiplex PCR reads in MiXCR, keeping a single row per CDR3 protein. The data hold around 690,000 distinct CDR3 sequences, with about 18% observed a single time. Sequencing was carried out using blood. These receptor sequences come from a man aged 45 to 65 with Graves' hyperthyroidism.

Ten or more counts support this clonotype. This sequence joins TRBV24-1 and TRBJ2-5, with TRBD2 as a possible D gene (7 bases). CDR3 length equals 15 residues. CDR1 is KGHDR, CDR2 SFDVKD, per germline. With 1 base removed from V and 5 bases from J, the gap between germline ends came to 13 bases. CDR3 nucleotides: TGTGCCACCAGTGATTTTCGGGGGGCCGAGGAGACCCAGTACTTC. Its protein product is CATSDFRGAEETQYF.

This clonotype was recorded at least ten times. Here the CDR3 DNA reads TGTGCCAGCAGCCACGGGGGACCTGAAGCTTTCTTT. The encoded protein is CASSHGGPEAFF. This sequence joins TRBV3-1 and TRBJ1-1, with D possibly being TRBD1 (5 bases). Germline CDR1 and CDR2: LGHDT and YNNKEL (reference sequence). Deletions cut 3 bases from V and 6 bases from J, with 8 bases between. The CDR3 length is 12 residues.

Ten or more counts support this clonotype. V usage is TRBV7-2 and J usage is TRBJ2-7, with D tentatively TRBD2 (6 bases). V lost 2 bases and J 6 bases, leaving 8 bases between the germline ends. This CDR3 has 12 amino acids. Germline V gene sequence: CDR1 SGHTA, CDR2 FQGNSA. CDR3 protein: CASSLQAGEQYF. The CDR3 DNA is TGTGCCAGCAGCTTACAAGCGGGCGAGCAGTACTTC.

The chain employs TRBV7-8 and TRBJ1-3; D might be TRBD1 (6 bases). The CDR3 runs to 16 residues. The V and J ends lost 1 base and 0 bases respectively, with 10 bases between them. The germline CDR1 and CDR2 sequences are SGHVS and FQNEAQ. The CDR3 DNA sequence: TGTGCCAGCAGCTTAGGATCGACAGGCTCTGGAAACACCATATATTTT. This translates into CASSLGSTGSGNTIYF.

This clonotype was recorded at least ten times. The gene calls are TRBV20-1 and TRBJ2-5, with D perhaps TRBD1 (6 bases). This CDR3 region has 13 residues. Germline lookup yields CDR1 DFQATT and CDR2 SNEGSKA (reference sequence). The ends were cut back, 5 bases at V and 5 bases at J, with 15 bases in the middle. As DNA, the CDR3 is TGCAGTGCTTGGGACATTCAAACGGAGACCCAGTACTTC. It yields the protein CSAWDIQTETQYF.

This clonotype turned up a few times. The gene calls are TRBV28 and TRBJ1-6, with no clear D. The V end lost 6 bases, the J end lost 4 bases, and 4 bases lay between the germline ends. The CDR3 contains 12 residues. CDR1 and CDR2 (germline): MDHEN, SYDVKM. The CDR3 here is CASRNYNSPLHF. CDR3 DNA sequence: TGTGCCAGCAGGAATTATAATTCACCCCTCCACTTT.

This clonotype was seen repeatedly, ten times or more. The CDR3 DNA reads TGTGCCAGCAGCTTTACGACAGGGGAAAGGCACGAGCAGTACTTC. Its translation is CASSFTTGERHEQYF. The chain couples TRBV11-2 to TRBJ2-7, with 8 bases aligning to TRBD1. In germline, CDR1 is SGHAT, CDR2 FQNNGV. J lost 5 bases, V lost 3 bases, and 9 bases had no gene match. The CDR3 length is 15 residues.

This clonotype was seen only a few times. This may be a read error: a much more frequent sequence differs by one nucleotide. V gene TRBV2 combines with J gene TRBJ2-1, with D perhaps given as TRBD1 or TRBD2 (5 bases each). The ends were cut back, 8 bases at V and 6 bases at J, with 26 bases in the middle. The CDR3 extends over 17 amino acids. Germline CDR1 is SNHLY and CDR2 is FYNNEI. CDR3 region: CASLKQPGTRRLNEQFF. The CDR3 region has the DNA TGTGCCAGCCTGAAACAACCCGGGACCCGACGCCTCAATGAGCAGTTCTTC.